This TCR beta chain is from a study of cytomegalovirus exposure and HLA in healthy donors. Study in general: The roughly 120 validation repertoires used the same platform as the approximately 670 first-cohort repertoires (as reported by a later analysis). Regarding the study as a whole: Rare sequences made up most TCRs, while some public TCRs were found in many donors. Through in vitro validation, a few CMV-associated chains were shown to be specific for CMV antigens.

Sequencing used immunoSEQ multiplex PCR; TCRdb keeps in-frame clones, though not all of them. The sample holds some 110,000 clones, about 86% seen once. Comment on this clone: Its target is not known.

The CDR3 runs to 16 residues. Trimming left V 6 bases short and J 5 bases short, with 21 bases between. Germline V gives CDR1 MGHDK, CDR2 SYGVNS. The clonotype was recovered from a woman aged 18-35 years in good health and CMV-seropositive. The sequencing input was PBMCs. The chain joins TRBV25-1 to TRBJ2-3, with D possibly TRBD2 on 6 matching bases. CDR3 amino acids: CASSPLPGGVRDTQYF. The CDR3 DNA reads as TGTGCCAGCAGCCCGCTACCAGGCGGGGTTAGAGATACGCAGTATTTT.